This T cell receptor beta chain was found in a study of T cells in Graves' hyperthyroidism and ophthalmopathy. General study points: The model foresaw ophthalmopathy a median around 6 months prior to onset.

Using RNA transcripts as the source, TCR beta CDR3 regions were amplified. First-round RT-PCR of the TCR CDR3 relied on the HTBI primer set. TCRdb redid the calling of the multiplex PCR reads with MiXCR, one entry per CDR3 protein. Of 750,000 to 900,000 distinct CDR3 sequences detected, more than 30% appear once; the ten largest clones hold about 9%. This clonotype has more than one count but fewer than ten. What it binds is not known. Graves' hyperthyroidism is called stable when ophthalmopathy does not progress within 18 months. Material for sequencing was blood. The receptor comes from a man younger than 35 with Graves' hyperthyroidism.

CDR3 bases: TGTGCCAGCAGCTTGGCCGGAGAAGCTAACTATGGCTACACCTTC. Translated: CASSLAGEANYGYTF. The rearrangement links TRBV7-2 to TRBJ1-2, with D hard to call. V shed 3 bases and J shed 0 bases, with 11 bases lying between them. The CDR3 runs to 15 residues. The germline gives CDR1 SGHTA, CDR2 FQGNSA.